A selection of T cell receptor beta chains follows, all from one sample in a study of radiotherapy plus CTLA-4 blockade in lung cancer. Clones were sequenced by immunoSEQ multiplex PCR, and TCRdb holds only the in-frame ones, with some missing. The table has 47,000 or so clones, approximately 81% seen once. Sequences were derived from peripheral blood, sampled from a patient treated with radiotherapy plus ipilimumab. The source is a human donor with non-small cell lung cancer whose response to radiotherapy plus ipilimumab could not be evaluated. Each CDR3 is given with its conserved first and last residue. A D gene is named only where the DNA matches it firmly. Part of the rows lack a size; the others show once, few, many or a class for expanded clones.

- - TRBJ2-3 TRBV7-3 CASSLEEQGTQYF TGTGCCAGCAGCTTAGAGGAGCAGGGTACGCAGTATTTT
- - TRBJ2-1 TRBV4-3 CASSQYQGRIGGEQFF TGCGCCAGCAGCCAATACCAGGGGCGAATAGGGGGTGAGCAGTTCTTC
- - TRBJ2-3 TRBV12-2 CASRFKVARGSDTQYF -
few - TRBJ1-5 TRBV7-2 CASSLSSTRGGNQPQHF TGTGCCAGCAGCTTATCGTCAACAAGGGGGGGAAATCAGCCCCAGCATTTT
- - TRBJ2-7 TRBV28 CASSLVVGSSEQYF TGTGCCAGCAGTTTAGTTGTAGGGAGTAGCGAGCAGTACTTC
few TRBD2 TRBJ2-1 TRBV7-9 CASSAKGLAGGSYNEQFF TGTGCCAGCAGCGCGAAGGGACTAGCGGGAGGCTCCTACAATGAGCAGTTCTTC
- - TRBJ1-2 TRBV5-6 CASSLEYGYTF TGTGCCAGCAGCTTAGAGTATGGCTACACCTTC
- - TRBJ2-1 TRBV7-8 CASSGRTGRDEQFF TGTGCCAGCAGCGGGCGGACAGGGAGGGATGAGCAGTTCTTC
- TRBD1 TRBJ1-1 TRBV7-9 CASQGGWDSINTEAFF TGTGCCAGTCAGGGGGGCTGGGACAGTATTAACACTGAAGCTTTCTTT
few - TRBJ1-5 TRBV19 CASSIVGGSNQPQHF TGTGCCAGTAGTATAGTCGGCGGTAGCAATCAGCCCCAGCATTTT
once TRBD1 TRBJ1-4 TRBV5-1 CASSLGTGYNEKLFF TGCGCCAGCAGCTTGGGGACAGGGTATAATGAAAAACTGTTTTTT
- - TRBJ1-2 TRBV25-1 CASSEPNREYYGYTF TGTGCCAGCAGTGAGCCCAACAGGGAGTACTATGGCTACACCTTC
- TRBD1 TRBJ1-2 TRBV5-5 CASNGQAGLYGYTF TGTGCCAGCAACGGACAGGCGGGTCTCTATGGCTACACCTTC
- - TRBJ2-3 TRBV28 CASRTGGAKDTQYF TGTGCCAGCAGGACCGGGGGAGCGAAAGATACGCAGTATTTT
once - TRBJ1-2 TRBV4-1 CASSHLGANYGYTF TGCGCCAGCAGCCACCTAGGCGCTAACTATGGCTACACCTTC
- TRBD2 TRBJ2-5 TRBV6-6 CASSRPGLGGETQYF TGTGCCAGCAGTCGCCCGGGACTAGGGGGGGAGACCCAGTACTTC
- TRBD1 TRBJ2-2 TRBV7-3 CASSWGTGRTGELFF TGTGCCAGCAGCTGGGGGACAGGGCGGACCGGGGAGCTGTTTTTT
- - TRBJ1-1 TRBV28 CASRPLRGNTEAFF TGTGCCAGCAGGCCCCTCCGGGGGAACACTGAAGCTTTCTTT
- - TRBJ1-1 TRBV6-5 CASSSGGAPRGTEAFF TGTGCCAGCAGTTCAGGCGGGGCACCTCGGGGCACTGAAGCTTTCTTT
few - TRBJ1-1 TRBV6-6 CASSTQGKDTEAFF TGTGCCAGCAGCACACAGGGTAAGGACACTGAAGCTTTCTTT
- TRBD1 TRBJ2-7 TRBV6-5 CASSYRDRVYEQYF TGTGCCAGCAGTTATCGGGACAGGGTCTACGAGCAGTACTTC
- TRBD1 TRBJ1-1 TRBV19 CASSATGGVNTEAFF TGTGCCAGTAGTGCGACAGGGGGGGTGAACACTGAAGCTTTCTTT
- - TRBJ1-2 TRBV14 CASSRLRYGYTF TGTGCCAGCAGCCGCCTTCGGTATGGCTACACCTTC
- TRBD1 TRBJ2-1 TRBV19 CASDGAGGIYNEQFF TGTGCCAGTGACGGGGCAGGGGGAATCTACAATGAGCAGTTCTTC
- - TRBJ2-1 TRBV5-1 CASSLRGTGFHNEQFF TGCGCCAGCAGCTTGAGGGGAACAGGGTTTCACAATGAGCAGTTCTTC
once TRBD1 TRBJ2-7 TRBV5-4 CASSPGQGKQYEQYF TGTGCCAGCAGCCCTGGACAGGGGAAACAGTACGAGCAGTACTTC
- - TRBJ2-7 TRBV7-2 CASSYPGYEQYF TGTGCCAGCAGCTACCCAGGTTACGAGCAGTACTTC
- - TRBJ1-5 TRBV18 CASSLTGSNQPQHF TGTGCCAGCTCCCTCACGGGAAGCAATCAGCCCCAGCATTTT
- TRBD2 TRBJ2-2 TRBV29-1 CSVRTSGNTGELFF TGCAGCGTCCGGACTAGCGGGAACACCGGGGAGCTGTTTTTT
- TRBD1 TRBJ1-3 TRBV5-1 CASSLEGALAGNTIYF TGCGCCAGCAGCTTGGAGGGGGCTCTAGCTGGAAACACCATATATTTT
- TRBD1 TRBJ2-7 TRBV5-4 CAQGKGQGNEQYF TGTGCCCAAGGAAAGGGACAGGGAAACGAGCAGTACTTC
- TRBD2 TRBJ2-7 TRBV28 CASTPGLAGKRTAYEQYF TGTGCCAGTACACCGGGACTAGCTGGGAAACGAACGGCCTACGAGCAGTACTTC
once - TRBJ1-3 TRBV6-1 CASSGAGPRNSGNTIYF TGTGCCAGCAGTGGGGCGGGTCCGAGGAACTCTGGAAACACCATATATTTT
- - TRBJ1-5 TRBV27 CASRRQNQPQHF TGTGCCAGCAGAAGACAAAATCAGCCCCAGCATTTT
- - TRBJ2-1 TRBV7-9 CASSLDFIADEQFF TGTGCCAGCAGCTTAGATTTCATTGCGGATGAGCAGTTCTTC
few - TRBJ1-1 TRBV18 CASSPAAGLEAFF TGTGCCAGCTCACCAGCGGCAGGACTTGAAGCTTTCTTT
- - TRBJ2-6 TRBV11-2 CASSPWAGSASGANVLTF TGTGCCAGCAGCCCGTGGGCAGGGTCGGCCTCTGGGGCCAACGTCCTGACTTTC
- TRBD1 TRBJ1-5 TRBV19 CASSHGQAHQPQHF TGTGCCAGTAGCCACGGACAGGCCCATCAGCCCCAGCATTTT
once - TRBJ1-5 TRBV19 CASSIGKGGQPQHF TGTGCCAGTAGTATAGGCAAAGGAGGTCAGCCCCAGCATTTT
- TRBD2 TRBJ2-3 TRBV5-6 CASSLAGELPNTQYF TGTGCCAGCAGCCTAGCGGGAGAACTGCCGAATACGCAGTATTTT
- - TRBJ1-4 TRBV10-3 CAISESGQHNEKLFF TGTGCCATCAGTGAGTCCGGACAGCATAATGAAAAACTGTTTTTT
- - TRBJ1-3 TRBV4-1 CASSQGRGSGGNTIYF TGCGCCAGCAGCCAAGGGCGGGGGTCGGGAGGAAACACCATATATTTT
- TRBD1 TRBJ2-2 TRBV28 CASSLAGTGNTGELFF TGTGCCAGCAGTTTAGCCGGGACAGGGAACACCGGGGAGCTGTTTTTT
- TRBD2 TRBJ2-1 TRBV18 CASSRLVTSLGDEQFF TGTGCCAGCTCACGCTTAGTGACTAGCTTAGGCGATGAGCAGTTCTTC
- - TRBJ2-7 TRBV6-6 CASSTLGALGEQYF TGTGCCAGCAGTACGCTGGGAGCGTTGGGCGAGCAGTACTTC
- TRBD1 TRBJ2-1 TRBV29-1 CSVVTGTAYNEQFF TGCAGCGTTGTAACCGGGACAGCCTACAATGAGCAGTTCTTC
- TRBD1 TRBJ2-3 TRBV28 CASRRDRGSSDTQYF TGTGCCAGCAGGCGGGACAGGGGGTCCTCAGATACGCAGTATTTT
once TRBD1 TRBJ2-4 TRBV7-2 CASSSGQGIAKNIQYF TGTGCCAGCAGCTCCGGACAGGGAATAGCCAAAAACATTCAGTACTTC
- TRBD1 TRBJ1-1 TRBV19 CASSIYVMTGQGNTEAFF TGTGCCAGTAGTATATACGTGATGACAGGGCAAGGCAACACTGAAGCTTTCTTT
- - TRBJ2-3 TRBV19 CASSPGGQKLTDTQYF TGTGCCAGTAGCCCGGGGGGACAAAAATTAACAGATACGCAGTATTTT
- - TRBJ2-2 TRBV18 CASSATSPNTGELFF TGTGCCAGCTCAGCAACTAGCCCGAACACCGGGGAGCTGTTTTTT
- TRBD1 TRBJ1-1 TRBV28 CASSHRDRQRTEAFF TGTGCCAGCAGTCACCGGGACAGGCAACGCACTGAAGCTTTCTTT
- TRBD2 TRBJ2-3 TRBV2 CASSEAPSGSPDTQYF TGTGCCAGCAGTGAAGCCCCTAGCGGGAGTCCCGATACGCAGTATTTT
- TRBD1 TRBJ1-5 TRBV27 CASSQTGSNQPQHF TGTGCCAGCAGCCAGACAGGGAGCAATCAGCCCCAGCATTTT
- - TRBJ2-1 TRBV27 CATWTDSYNEQFF TGTGCCACCTGGACAGATTCCTACAATGAGCAGTTCTTC